These 21 T cell receptor beta chains originate from one sample sequenced in a study of shared clonotypes between healthy human individuals. Sequenced by immunoSEQ multiplex PCR; TCRdb stores in-frame clones only, minus some. This sample has some 2.4 million clones, with approximately 94% found just once. Sequenced: naive CD4+ T cells from PBMCs. Subset here: CD45RA+ positively selected. The receptor source for this set is a man between 18 and 35 years old in good health. Some clones in this sample may be carry-over from other donors' samples.

The chain couples TRBV20-1 to TRBJ2-1; D gene uncertain. CDR3 length: 11 amino acids. V lost 6 bases to trimming and J lost 8 bases, with 11 bases between them. The germline V gene has CDR1 DFQATT and CDR2 SNEGSKA (reference sequence). CDR3 sequence: CSARTDYEQFF. As DNA, the CDR3 is TGCAGTGCCCGTACCGACTATGAGCAGTTCTTC.

The V call is TRBV28, the J call TRBJ2-4; D might be TRBD2 (5 bases). Trimming cost V 10 bases and J 0 bases, with 13 bases left between them. CDR1 is MDHEN and CDR2 is SYDVKM in the germline V gene. This CDR3 is 14 amino acids long. The CDR3 DNA reads as TGTGCCACTAGCTCACCCTTAGCCAAAAACATTCAGTACTTC. This encodes CATSSPLAKNIQYF.

Remarks on this clone: The same CDR3 arises from other DNA sequences in this sample as well. The V and J genes are TRBV19 and TRBJ1-1, with D unclear. The CDR3 contains 14 residues. Germline lookup yields CDR1 LNHDA and CDR2 SQIVND (reference sequence). V lost 6 bases to trimming and J lost 2 bases, with 13 bases between them. CDR3 nucleotide sequence: TGTGCCAGTAGCCCCCGAGCGGGCAACACTGAAGCTTTCTTT. Encoded protein: CASSPRAGNTEAFF.

The rearrangement links TRBV6-1 to TRBJ2-3; maybe TRBD1 (8 bases). Germline CDR1 and CDR2: MNHNS and SASEGT. CDR3 length: 17 residues. V was shortened by 4 bases and J by 5 bases, with 22 bases between the two germline ends. CDR3 loop: CASSAVLTGGVGDTQYF. For the CDR3, the DNA is TGTGCCAGCAGTGCCGTACTTACAGGGGGGGTGGGAGATACGCAGTATTTT.

The chain uses TRBV19 and TRBJ1-5, with D perhaps TRBD1 (6 bases). CDR3 length equals 15 residues. V was trimmed by 6 bases and J by 0 bases, leaving 12 bases between them. Germline CDR1 LNHDA, CDR2 SQIVND (reference sequence). The DNA for the CDR3 is TGTGCCAGTAGGATACAGGGAAATAGCAATCAGCCCCAGCATTTT. It codes for CASRIQGNSNQPQHF.

As regards this clone: Other DNA sequences in this sample translate to the same CDR3. The rearrangement links TRBV20-1 to TRBJ2-3; D is unresolved. Germline CDR1 and CDR2: DFQATT and SNEGSKA (reference sequence). The ends were cut back, 6 bases at V and 6 bases at J, with 10 bases in the middle. CDR3 length equals 11 residues. The CDR3 region has the DNA TGCAGTGCAAGGTCGCGGGATACGCAGTATTTT. Translated: CSARSRDTQYF.

The table lists this clone with a count of one. V gene TRBV10-3 combines with J gene TRBJ2-3, with D uncertain. The CDR3 extends over 15 amino acids. Trimming shortened V by 6 bases and J by 1 base, and 14 bases separated the two germline ends. Germline CDR1 reads ENHRY; CDR2 reads SYGVKD. The CDR3 is CAIRDTTLRTDTQYF. The DNA for the CDR3 is TGTGCCATCAGGGATACTACGCTACGCACAGATACGCAGTATTTT.

The chain links TRBV7-7 to TRBJ2-5; 11 bases map to TRBD1. The CDR3 consists of 15 residues. Germline trimming cut 5 bases from V and 5 bases from J; bases unmatched to any gene: 7. Germline-derived CDR1 and CDR2 are SSHAT and FNYEAQ (reference sequence). In DNA, the CDR3 is TGTGCCAGCAGCCTTCTGGGACAGGGGGATGAGACCCAGTACTTC. Amino acid sequence: CASSLLGQGDETQYF.

The chain uses TRBV6-5 and TRBJ2-7, with D unresolved. Germline V lookup: CDR1 MNHEY, CDR2 SVGAGI. Trimming took 6 bases from V and 1 from J, leaving 16 bases between them. CDR3 length: 15 residues. The CDR3 DNA reads TGTGCCAGCAGCCGAACGTCAGGAGAGTCCTACGAGCAGTACTTC. The encoded protein is CASSRTSGESYEQYF.

The CDR3 DNA sequence: TGCGCCAGCAGCCGACAGGGGGTCACAGATACGCAGTATTTT. Translation: CASSRQGVTDTQYF. This chain uses TRBV5-1 with TRBJ2-3; 9 bases are a match to TRBD1. V was pared by 4 bases and J by 2 bases, with 2 bases of the junction left unmatched. The CDR3 length is 14 residues. Germline V CDR1 and CDR2: SGHRS, YFSETQ.

This clone was counted a single time. The rearrangement joins TRBV7-3 to TRBJ1-2; a weak D match, TRBD1 (5 bases). V was pared by 3 bases and J by 8 bases, with 13 bases between. The germline gives CDR1 SGHTA, CDR2 FQGTGA. The CDR3 covers 13 residues. The CDR3 DNA is TGTGCCAGCAGCTTTCTAGGAGGGGTCGGCTACACCTTC. Its translation: CASSFLGGVGYTF. The full variable domain, in which reference TRBV7-3 and TRBJ1-2 provide the parts outside the CDR3, is GAGVSQTPSNKVTEKGKYVELRCDPISGHTALYWYRQSLGQGPEFLIYFQGTGAADDSGLPNDRFFAVRPEGSVSTLKIQRTERGDSAVYLCASSFLGGVGYTFGSGTRLTVV.

This chain connects TRBV15 to TRBJ2-7; 7 bases are a match to TRBD1. This CDR3 region has 15 residues. The ends lost 0 bases at V and 3 bases at J; junction bases unmatched: 5. The germline gives CDR1 LNHNV, CDR2 YYDKDF (reference sequence). CDR3 nucleotide sequence: TGTGCCACCAGCAGAGATCCGGGACAGATCTACGAGCAGTACTTC. It specifies CATSRDPGQIYEQYF.

About this clone: The identical CDR3 is also encoded by other nucleotide sequences in the sample. The chain links TRBV2 to TRBJ1-1; TRBD1 agrees at 7 bases. The length of the CDR3 is 13 residues. The V gene's germline CDR1 is SNHLY and CDR2 FYNNEI. V lost 7 bases to trimming and J lost 2 bases; unmatched junction nucleotides: 4. The CDR3 sequence is CASTGTVNTEAFF. The CDR3 nucleotides are TGTGCCAGCACCGGGACAGTTAACACTGAAGCTTTCTTT.

The chain couples TRBV4-3 to TRBJ2-1; TRBD2 is a possible D gene (6 bases). Germline V lookup: CDR1 LGHNA, CDR2 YSLEER. Trimming took off 0 bases at V and 5 bases at J, with 17 bases between the two ends. CDR3 length equals 17 residues. The CDR3 here is CASSQESSRLANNEQFF. For the CDR3, the DNA is TGCGCCAGCAGCCAAGAAAGTTCGAGGCTAGCGAACAATGAGCAGTTCTTC.

The CDR3 DNA follows: TGTGCCAGCAGCTTATCAGCAGGGGTGAACACCGGGGAGCTGTTTTTT. It encodes CASSLSAGVNTGELFF. The J gene is TRBJ2-2, the V gene TRBV7-6; a possible D gene is TRBD1 (6 bases). The length of the CDR3 is 16 residues. In germline, CDR1 is SGHVS, CDR2 FNYEAQ. V was pared by 2 bases and J by 1 base, with 11 bases between. Full variable domain (remainder filled in from reference TRBV7-6 and TRBJ2-2): GAGVSQSPRYKVTKRGQDVALRCDPISGHVSLYWYRQALGQGPEFLTYFNYEAQQDKSGLPNDRFSAERPEGSISTLTIQRTEQRDSAMYRCASSLSAGVNTGELFFGEGSRLTVL.

This clone has only one observation. This rearrangement joins TRBV29-1 to TRBJ2-7, with 12 bases fitting TRBD1. The CDR3 length is 16 residues. Germline V lookup: CDR1 SQVTM, CDR2 ANQGSEA. Trimming removed 4 bases from V and 7 bases from J; junction bases left unmatched: 14. The CDR3 sequence is CSVVNGVWDRGREQYF. CDR3 bases: TGCAGCGTTGTAAATGGGGTCTGGGACAGGGGGCGAGAGCAGTACTTC.

This clone was recorded only once. This rearrangement joins TRBV18 to TRBJ1-2, with 10 bases fitting TRBD1. Germline CDR1 reads KGHSH; CDR2 reads LQKENI. This CDR3 has 15 residues. V was pared by 3 bases and J by 7 bases, with 8 bases of the junction left unmatched. In DNA form, the CDR3 reads TGTGCCAGCTCACCCCTCTCCGGGACAGGGGTTGGCTACACCTTC. Encoded protein: CASSPLSGTGVGYTF.

On this clone: Other DNA sequences in this specimen translate into the identical CDR3. The rearrangement links TRBV18 to TRBJ2-5; D might be TRBD2 (5 bases). Trimming removed 3 bases from V and 4 bases from J, with 9 bases in between. Germline values: CDR1 KGHSH, CDR2 LQKENI. The CDR3 totals 13 residues. CDR3 bases: TGTGCCAGCTCACCCCGGGCGGGAGAGACCCAGTACTTC. Protein: CASSPRAGETQYF.

In its sample, this clone was seen once. The chain has TRBV29-1 and TRBJ1-1; unclear D gene. The CDR3 totals 11 residues. Germline V CDR1 and CDR2: SQVTM, ANQGSEA. The V end was cut by 4 bases, the J end by 6 bases, with 9 bases between. The CDR3 region has the DNA TGCAGCGTTGGACAAGCTGCTGAAGCTTTCTTT. Its translation is CSVGQAAEAFF.

The rearrangement links TRBV28 to TRBJ2-2; a weak D match, TRBD1 (6 bases). Germline V lookup: CDR1 MDHEN, CDR2 SYDVKM. V was clipped by 7 bases and J by 6 bases, with 27 bases between them. This CDR3 spans 18 amino acids. The CDR3 DNA sequence: TGTGCCAGCATCACTCCGCCCGGGACAACTCCGAGGGCCGGGGAGCTGTTTTTT. Encoded protein: CASITPPGTTPRAGELFF.

The rearrangement uses TRBV4-2 and TRBJ1-4, with TRBD1 matching 11 bases. V shed 0 bases and J 13 bases; nucleotides not matched to a gene: 7. CDR3 size: 15 residues. Germline-derived CDR1 and CDR2 are LGHNA and YNFKEQ. The CDR3 DNA reads TGTGCCAGCAGCCAAGATAGGGGACAGGGGGTTTCACTGTTTTTT. Residues: CASSQDRGQGVSLFF.